The source of this TCR beta chain is a study of monozygotic twins with inflammatory bowel disease. The CDR3 totals 13 residues. For this clonotype: What it binds is unknown.

Broader study findings: Healthy co-twins exceeded IBD patients in TCRbeta diversity as measured by inverse Simpson.

Making each TCR library took 3,000 to 4,500 ng of total RNA. TCRdb re-called the 5' RACE reads; one entry per CDR3 protein, DNA not given. The sample includes 310,000 or so distinct CDR3 sequences. The chain combines TRBV12-3 or TRBV12-4 with TRBJ1-6; TCRdb's D call of TRBD1 is untestable without DNA. The sample taken for sequencing was blood. This receptor was obtained from a human donor with ulcerative colitis or Crohn's disease, or a healthy co-twin of an affected twin (not recorded which). The CDR3 is CASSSDRSSPLHF.